Below, 26 T cell receptor beta chains from the same sample are listed, as sequenced in a study of Graves' ophthalmopathy and Graves' hyperthyroidism. Transcripts of RNA were the source for amplifying TCR beta CDR3 regions. The workflow started with a first-round RT-PCR run with HTBI primers and then moved on to a second-round multiplex PCR. TCRdb processed the multiplex PCR reads anew with MiXCR; each CDR3 protein has one entry. This sample has 1 million to 1.3 million distinct CDR3 sequences, with about 35% found just once. Input material: peripheral blood or thyroid tissue (not recorded which). The receptors stem from an adult man with Graves' hyperthyroidism.

The chain employs TRBV5-5 and TRBJ1-1; D might be TRBD1 (6 bases). The V and J ends lost 4 bases and 0 bases respectively, with 16 bases between them. There are 16 residues in the CDR3. Germline V CDR1 and CDR2: SGHKS, YYEKEE (reference sequence). The CDR3 protein is CASSRVRGRMNTEAFF. The CDR3 DNA reads TGTGCCAGCAGCAGGGTCAGGGGCCGCATGAACACTGAAGCTTTCTTT.

This clonotype was seen at least ten times. The genes are TRBV6-6 and TRBJ1-2, with 9 nucleotides matching TRBD1. In germline, CDR1 is MNHNY, CDR2 SVGAGI (reference sequence). CDR3 length: 13 amino acids. Trimming removed 5 bases from V and 7 bases from J; junction bases left unmatched: 5. Written as DNA, the CDR3 is TGTGCCAGCAGTATACAGGGGGCGAGTGGCTACACCTTC. Amino acids: CASSIQGASGYTF.

This clonotype has ten or more counts. The rearrangement links TRBV10-3 to TRBJ2-5; D is perhaps TRBD1 (5 bases). This CDR3 region has 15 residues. Trimming removed 2 bases at V and 0 bases at J, with 10 bases between. The germline V gene has CDR1 ENHRY and CDR2 SYGVKD. The CDR3 protein is CAISETQGYQETQYF. The CDR3, as DNA: TGTGCCATCAGTGAGACCCAGGGATACCAAGAGACCCAGTACTTC.

J is TRBJ1-5 and V is TRBV19; tentative D call: TRBD1 (6 bases). V was cut by 3 bases and J by 5 bases, with 11 bases left in between. CDR1 and CDR2 (germline): LNHDA, SQIVND (reference sequence). CDR3 length equals 14 residues. The CDR3: CASSMPQGYQPQHF. In DNA form, the CDR3 reads TGTGCCAGTAGTATGCCACAGGGTTATCAGCCCCAGCATTTT.

The V and J genes are TRBV9 and TRBJ2-5; perhaps TRBD1 as D (5 bases). Trimming shortened V by 0 bases and J by 0 bases, and 9 bases separated the two germline ends. The germline CDR1 and CDR2 sequences are SGDLS and YYNGEE. CDR3 length equals 15 residues. CDR3 protein: CASSVDGHNQETQYF. CDR3 DNA: TGTGCCAGCAGCGTAGACGGACACAACCAAGAGACCCAGTACTTC. The full variable domain, with the rest looked up from reference TRBV9 and TRBJ2-5, is DSGVTQTPKHLITATGQRVTLRCSPRSGDLSVYWYQQSLDQGLQFLIQYYNGEERAKGNILERFSAQQFPDLHSELNLSSLELGDSALYFCASSVDGHNQETQYFGPGTRLLVL.

The V and J genes are TRBV2 and TRBJ1-4; 7 bases line up with TRBD1. Germline loops: CDR1 SNHLY, CDR2 FYNNEI. V dropped 7 bases and J dropped 3; count of bases not matched to a gene: 5. The CDR3 is made up of 14 amino acids. The CDR3 loop reads CASKPGTANEKLFF. The CDR3 nucleotides read TGTGCCAGCAAACCCGGGACAGCTAATGAAAAACTGTTTTTT.

The rearrangement joins TRBV10-3 to TRBJ1-5; no firm D call. Germline CDR1 reads ENHRY; CDR2 reads SYGVKD. The CDR3 runs 12 residues. V gave up 0 bases and J gave up 11 bases, with 8 bases separating them. As DNA, the CDR3 is TGTGCCATCAGTGAGTCGAAGGAGACCCAGCATTTT. It specifies CAISESKETQHF.

This clonotype came up many times. The chain is built from TRBV7-2 and TRBJ2-6, with TRBD2 matching over 8 bases. Germline lookup yields CDR1 SGHTA and CDR2 FQGNSA. This CDR3 has 19 amino acids. V was clipped by 3 bases and J by 0 bases; unmatched bases: 10. The CDR3 coding sequence is TGTGCCAGCAGCTTCCGTCGGGGGGGTCCCAGCTCTGGGGCCAACGTCCTGACTTTC. This sequence encodes CASSFRRGGPSSGANVLTF.

This clonotype was seen only a few times. The J gene is TRBJ1-2, the V gene TRBV11-2; TRBD1 agrees at 12 bases. Germline V gives CDR1 SGHAT, CDR2 FQNNGV. After removal of 0 bases from V and 9 bases from J, the junction contained 8 bases not matched to a gene. CDR3 size: 16 residues. For the CDR3, the DNA is TGTGCCAGCAGCTTAGAAGGGACAGGGGGCGATTATAGCTACACCTTC. Amino acid sequence: CASSLEGTGGDYSYTF.

The DNA of the CDR3 is TGTGCCAGCAGCTCAGAAGAATTGCCCGGGGAGCTGTTTTTT. Encoded protein: CASSSEELPGELFF. This chain uses TRBV7-9 with TRBJ2-2; no reliable D call. The germline gives CDR1 SEHNR, CDR2 FQNEAQ (reference sequence). This CDR3 has 14 amino acids. V lost 4 bases and J 6 bases, leaving 12 bases between the germline ends. Full variable domain (remainder filled in from reference TRBV7-9 and TRBJ2-2): DTGVSQNPRHKITKRGQNVTFRCDPISEHNRLYWYRQTLGQGPEFLTYFQNEAQLEKSRLLSDRFSAERPKGSFSTLEIQRTEQGDSAMYLCASSSEELPGELFFGEGSRLTVL.

This clonotype was recorded at least ten times. Mismatch with germline at one junction end may stem from a read error. The rearrangement uses TRBV10-2 and TRBJ2-7; unclear D gene. The CDR3 extends over 12 amino acids. Germline CDR1 WSHSY, CDR2 SAAADI. CDR3 DNA: TGTGCCAGCAGTTATCTTGGTAACGAGCAGTACTTC. Residues: CASSYLGNEQYF.

Points on this clonotype: Being one base from a much bigger clone, this may be a read error. This chain joins TRBV10-3 and TRBJ2-5, with 7 bases identical to TRBD1. V shed 10 bases and J 0 bases; nucleotides not matched to a gene: 17. The CDR3 loop spans 17 amino acids. Germline CDR1 reads ENHRY; CDR2 reads SYGVKD. CDR3 sequence: CATEQTRQGGDQETQYF. The DNA of the CDR3 is TGTGCCACTGAACAGACTCGACAGGGTGGGGACCAAGAGACCCAGTACTTC.

V usage is TRBV20-1 and J usage is TRBJ1-2, with 7 nucleotides matching TRBD1. With 2 bases clipped from V and 8 bases from J, the junction kept 5 bases outside the gene matches. This CDR3 spans 12 amino acids. Germline V CDR1 and CDR2: DFQATT, SNEGSKA (reference sequence). CDR3 DNA: TGCAGTGCTAGAAAGACAGGGAGCGGCTACACCTTC. As protein: CSARKTGSGYTF.

This clonotype was recorded many times. The chain links TRBV10-3 to TRBJ1-2; weak D call: TRBD1 (5 bases). This CDR3 is 14 amino acids long. Trimming stripped 3 bases from V and 6 bases from J, with 14 bases between. Looked up from germline, CDR1 is ENHRY and CDR2 is SYGVKD. The CDR3 region is CAISDVMGGDGYTF. CDR3 sequence (DNA): TGTGCCATCAGTGATGTGATGGGGGGGGATGGCTACACCTTC.

The chain combines TRBV15 with TRBJ2-6; 11 bases are a match to TRBD1. In germline, CDR1 is LNHNV, CDR2 YYDKDF (reference sequence). The trim removed 5 bases at V and 3 bases at J, leaving 6 bases unmatched. The CDR3 runs to 17 residues. The CDR3 spells CATSLRTGGGGANVLTF. In nucleotides, the CDR3 is TGTGCCACCAGCCTCCGGACAGGGGGCGGTGGGGCCAACGTCCTGACTTTC.

This clonotype was seen repeatedly, ten times or more. The chain carries TRBV7-9 and TRBJ2-2; no reliable D call. Trimming cost V 5 bases and J 0 bases, with 7 bases left between them. CDR1 is SEHNR and CDR2 is FQNEAQ in the germline V gene (reference sequence). This CDR3 region has 14 residues. The CDR3 here is CASSPTTNTGELFF. The CDR3 nucleotides read TGTGCCAGCAGCCCGACCACGAACACCGGGGAGCTGTTTTTT.

In its sample, this clonotype was seen many times. V is TRBV5-1 and J is TRBJ1-1; the D is unclear. The CDR3 runs to 13 residues. Trimming removed 4 bases at V and 1 base at J, with 8 bases between. CDR1 SGHRS and CDR2 YFSETQ come from the germline V gene. Written as DNA, the CDR3 is TGCGCCAGCAGCCAAGAACCGAACACTGAAGCTTTCTTT. Its translation: CASSQEPNTEAFF.

The V gene is TRBV3-1, the J gene TRBJ2-5, with TRBD2 matching 10 bases. Looked up from germline, CDR1 is LGHDT and CDR2 is YNNKEL (reference sequence). CDR3 length: 16 residues. V was clipped by 0 bases and J by 5 bases; unmatched bases: 6. Here the CDR3 DNA reads TGTGCCAGCAGCCAAGATCTTAGCGGGAGGAAGGAGACCCAGTACTTC. It yields the protein CASSQDLSGRKETQYF.

The chain couples TRBV25-1 to TRBJ1-1, with a tentative D call TRBD1 (6 bases). The CDR3 is 15 residues long. V was cut by 3 bases and J by 8 bases, with 19 bases left in between. Germline V CDR1 and CDR2: MGHDK, SYGVNS. CDR3 protein: CASSEDSYTGTEAFF. In nucleotides, the CDR3 is TGTGCCAGCAGTGAGGACAGTTACACCGGGACAGAAGCTTTCTTT.

The gene calls are TRBV19 and TRBJ2-2; tentative D call: TRBD1 (5 bases). Germline V CDR1 and CDR2: LNHDA, SQIVND (reference sequence). V was pared by 5 bases and J by 6 bases, with 13 bases between. This CDR3 spans 14 amino acids. CDR3 coding DNA: TGTGCCAGTAGTGACTGGACATTCGCCGGGGAGCTGTTTTTT. It encodes CASSDWTFAGELFF. The whole variable domain, filled in from reference TRBV19 and TRBJ2-2, reads DGGITQSPKYLFRKEGQNVTLSCEQNLNHDAMYWYRQDPGQGLRLIYYSQIVNDFQKGDIAEGYSVSREKKESFPLTVTSAQKNPTAFYLCASSDWTFAGELFFGEGSRLTVL.

The CDR3 DNA reads TGCAGCGTTGGGGTTCGCGGCGGTTCCTACGAGCAGTACTTC. It codes for CSVGVRGGSYEQYF. The rearrangement joins TRBV29-1 to TRBJ2-7; D remains ambiguous. Germline lookup yields CDR1 SQVTM and CDR2 ANQGSEA. The CDR3 spans 14 residues. Trimming took 4 bases from V and 1 from J, leaving 14 bases between them.

This clonotype was counted many times. The rearrangement uses TRBV29-1 and TRBJ1-1, with D perhaps TRBD1 (6 bases). Germline values: CDR1 SQVTM, CDR2 ANQGSEA. The CDR3 length is 14 residues. V was trimmed by 3 bases and J by 1 base, leaving 12 bases between them. Here the CDR3 DNA reads TGCAGCGTTGACCGGACAGTTGGGAACACTGAAGCTTTCTTT. Amino acids: CSVDRTVGNTEAFF.

This clonotype was observed at least ten times. V is TRBV2 and J is TRBJ2-5; 8 bases align to TRBD2. CDR1 is SNHLY and CDR2 is FYNNEI in the germline V gene. This CDR3 is 17 amino acids long. V lost 3 bases and J lost 3; bases outside the gene matches: 12. The CDR3 loop reads CASSDHSQRRGEETQYF. The CDR3 DNA reads TGTGCCAGCAGTGACCACAGCCAAAGGCGGGGGGAAGAGACCCAGTACTTC.

As for this clonotype: One end of the junction is discordant with germline, which a read error may explain. The rearrangement links TRBV29-1 to TRBJ2-7; D is possibly TRBD1 or TRBD2 (5 bases each). CDR1 is SQVTM, CDR2 ANQGSEA, per germline. CDR3 size: 13 residues. CDR3 in amino acids: CSVEGTPGYEQYF. The CDR3 nucleotides read TGCAGCGTAGAAGGGACGCCCGGCTACGAGCAGTACTTC.

This clonotype appeared many times. The J gene is TRBJ1-6, the V gene TRBV7-2, with 8 bases lining up with TRBD1. Germline values: CDR1 SGHTA, CDR2 FQGNSA. The CDR3 runs to 16 residues. J lost 8 bases, V lost 0 bases, and 6 bases had no gene match. CDR3 protein: CASSLAPTGDDSPLHF. Here the CDR3 DNA reads TGTGCCAGCAGCTTAGCTCCGACAGGGGACGATTCACCCCTCCACTTT.

This clonotype was found many times. V is TRBV20-1 and J is TRBJ2-5, with 7 positions matching TRBD1. The ends lost 0 bases at V and 5 bases at J; junction bases unmatched: 9. In germline, CDR1 is DFQATT, CDR2 SNEGSKA (reference sequence). The CDR3 has 15 amino acids. This CDR3 reads CSARDSGTAAETQYF. Written as DNA, the CDR3 is TGCAGTGCTAGAGATTCTGGGACAGCCGCCGAGACCCAGTACTTC.